Listed below are T cell receptor beta chains from one sample, sequenced in a study of T cell repertoires in cytomegalovirus infection. Each CDR3 protein gets one entry after TCRdb re-called the reads with MiXCR. This table holds approximately 770,000 distinct CDR3 sequences, roughly 29% found once. These receptors are not linked to any known antigen. The sequencing here drew on cultured CD8+ T cells from PBMCs, taken from culture after CMV antigen stimulation. These receptors were taken from a human donor in good health (CMV status not recorded). Some clones in this sample may be carry-over from other donors' samples. CDR3s include the opening cysteine and the closing phenylalanine or tryptophan. The order of the fields is clone size, V gene, D gene, J gene, CDR3 protein, CDR3 DNA. A D gene is named only where the DNA matches it firmly. The size of a clone is reported for some rows only, either as once, few or many, or as a class for expanded clones.

>-|TRBV7-6|-|TRBJ1-3
CASSYLTRPGSGNTIYF
TGTGCCAGCAGCTACCTAACTCGACCCGGCTCTGGAAACACCATATATTTT
>-|TRBV27|TRBD1|TRBJ2-1
CASSWTGGSSYNEQFF
TGTGCCAGCAGTTGGACAGGGGGGAGCTCCTACAATGAGCAGTTCTTC
>-|TRBV12-3/TRBV12-4|TRBD1|TRBJ2-2
CASSFNIGTGVTGELFF
TGTGCCAGCAGTTTTAATATTGGGACAGGGGTGACCGGGGAGCTGTTTTTT
>few|TRBV12-3/TRBV12-4|-|TRBJ1-2
CASSTHKLEDYGYTF
TGTGCCAGCAGTACACATAAACTCGAGGACTATGGCTACACCTTC
>-|TRBV7-8|-|TRBJ2-5
CASSPNEGGVQETQYF
TGTGCCAGCAGCCCTAACGAGGGGGGGGTCCAAGAGACCCAGTACTTC
>-|TRBV27|-|TRBJ2-1
CASSWYNEQFF
TGTGCCAGCAGCTGGTACAATGAGCAGTTCTTC
>-|TRBV5-4|TRBD1|TRBJ1-1
CASRARDRAVSEAFF
TGTGCCAGCAGGGCCAGGGACAGGGCAGTTTCCGAAGCTTTCTTT
>many|TRBV7-8|-|TRBJ2-2
CASSPIGTGELFF
TGTGCCAGCAGCCCAATCGGCACCGGGGAGCTGTTTTTT
>few|TRBV24-1|-|TRBJ2-3
CATSDWDGGTDTQYF
TGTGCCACCAGTGATTGGGACGGAGGCACAGATACGCAGTATTTT
>many|TRBV2|-|TRBJ2-7
CASSGEGSYEQYF
TGTGCCAGCAGTGGGGAAGGGTCCTACGAGCAGTACTTC
>-|TRBV28|-|TRBJ2-6
CASSLKSKNSGANVLTF
TGTGCCAGCAGTTTAAAGAGCAAGAACTCTGGGGCCAACGTCCTGACTTTC
>few|TRBV4-1|TRBD1|TRBJ2-5
CASRGGEETQYF
TGCGCCAGCAGAGGGGGCGAGGAGACCCAGTACTTC
>-|TRBV2|-|TRBJ1-4
CASTAYNEKLFF
TGTGCCAGCACGGCGTATAATGAAAAACTGTTTTTT
>-|TRBV15|TRBD2|TRBJ2-3
CATSRRPLTSSTDTQYF
TGTGCCACCAGCAGGCGCCCGTTGACTAGCAGCACAGATACGCAGTATTTT
>few|TRBV20-1|-|TRBJ2-2
CSAGEGGRTGELFF
TGCAGTGCTGGGGAGGGGGGCCGCACCGGGGAGCTGTTTTTT
>many|TRBV12-5|TRBD1|TRBJ1-1
CASGFQTDASDRANTEAFF
TGTGCTAGTGGTTTCCAAACCGACGCCTCGGACAGGGCGAACACTGAAGCTTTCTTT
>-|TRBV3-1|TRBD2|TRBJ2-1
CASSQTSGGSPEQFF
TGTGCCAGCAGCCAGACTAGCGGGGGTAGTCCTGAGCAGTTCTTC
>-|TRBV12-5|-|TRBJ1-1
CASGLVGGNTEAFF
TGTGCTAGTGGTTTGGTAGGGGGGAACACTGAAGCTTTCTTT
>many|TRBV12-3/TRBV12-4|TRBD2|TRBJ2-5
CASSFGGGVQETQYF
TGTGCCAGCAGTTTCGGCGGGGGGGTTCAAGAGACCCAGTACTTC
>few|TRBV19|TRBD2|TRBJ2-3
CASRRASGGADTQYF
TGTGCCAGTCGGCGGGCTAGCGGGGGCGCAGATACGCAGTATTTT
>-|TRBV2|TRBD2|TRBJ2-2
CASSAFTGTSGGSGTGELFF
TGTGCCAGCAGTGCCTTCACCGGGACTAGCGGGGGTTCGGGGACCGGGGAGCTGTTTTTT
>-|TRBV19|-|TRBJ2-5
CASNDNGGTETQYF
TGTGCCAGTAACGACAATGGCGGGACCGAGACCCAGTACTTC
>few|TRBV7-3|TRBD2|TRBJ2-5
CASSSRRVAGEKETQYF
TGTGCCAGCAGCTCTCGAAGGGTAGCGGGGGAGAAGGAGACCCAGTACTTC
>few|TRBV7-8|-|TRBJ1-1
CASSFRVANTEAFF
TGTGCCAGCAGCTTTCGCGTAGCTAACACTGAAGCTTTCTTT
>-|TRBV18|TRBD1|TRBJ1-2
CASSSFRQGDFDYGYTF
TGTGCCAGCTCATCATTCCGACAGGGCGATTTTGACTATGGCTACACCTTC
>few|TRBV10-2|-|TRBJ1-4
CASSDTYLGRERGPNEKLFF
TGCGCCAGCAGTGATACCTACCTCGGCAGGGAGAGGGGCCCTAATGAAAAACTGTTTTTT
>-|TRBV20-1|-|TRBJ2-5
CSARWGNIQETQYF
TGCAGTGCTAGATGGGGGAATATTCAAGAGACCCAGTACTTC
>-|TRBV7-3|-|TRBJ2-5
CASSRGPGWTQYF
TGTGCCAGCAGCAGGGGCCCGGGGTGGACCCAGTACTTC
>-|TRBV25-1|TRBD2|TRBJ2-5
CASSEVGGTLWETQYF
TGTGCCAGCAGTGAAGTCGGGGGGACCCTCTGGGAGACCCAGTACTTC
>-|TRBV7-6|-|TRBJ1-1
CASSFRGAQDTEAFF
TGTGCCAGCAGCTTCAGGGGCGCCCAGGACACTGAAGCTTTCTTT
>few|TRBV11-1|-|TRBJ1-3
CASLDRDAPGNTIYF
TGTGCCAGCTTAGACCGGGACGCACCTGGAAACACCATATATTTT
>many|TRBV7-2|TRBD2|TRBJ2-5
CASSQGTNQETQYF
TGTGCCAGCAGCCAAGGGACTAACCAAGAGACCCAGTACTTC
>-|TRBV5-5|-|TRBJ1-2
CASSLVVKSSPDYGYTF
TGTGCCAGCAGCTTGGTGGTTAAAAGTTCTCCCGACTATGGCTACACCTTC
>-|TRBV4-1|TRBD1|TRBJ1-4
CASSQEPGQRNEKLFF
TGCGCCAGCAGCCAAGAACCGGGACAGCGTAATGAAAAACTGTTTTTT
>-|TRBV15|-|TRBJ2-2
CATSNSLTGELFF
TGTGCCACCAGCAACAGCTTAACCGGGGAGCTGTTTTTT
>-|TRBV6-4|TRBD2|TRBJ2-3
CASSATSGRPDTQYF
TGTGCCAGCAGTGCGACTAGCGGAAGACCAGATACGCAGTATTTT
>-|TRBV25-1|-|TRBJ2-7
CASSGRDLGDGDYEQYF
TGTGCCAGCAGTGGAAGGGACCTCGGGGACGGAGACTACGAGCAGTACTTC
>-|TRBV7-8|-|TRBJ1-5
CASSVSGHQPQHF
TGTGCCAGCAGCGTGAGCGGCCATCAGCCCCAGCATTTT
>-|TRBV2|-|TRBJ1-2
CAVITGQKDGYTF
TGTGCCGTCATTACAGGGCAGAAGGATGGCTACACCTTC
>-|TRBV10-3|-|TRBJ1-6
CATKESYNSPLHF
TGTGCCACTAAGGAATCCTATAATTCACCCCTCCACTTT
>few|TRBV6-1|TRBD2|TRBJ2-5
CARGRGETQYF
TGTGCCAGGGGGCGGGGGGAGACCCAGTACTTC
>few|TRBV28|-|TRBJ2-1
CASPGDVSDLYNEQFF
TGTGCCAGCCCGGGCGACGTTTCCGATCTCTACAATGAGCAGTTCTTC
>few|TRBV20-1|-|TRBJ1-2
CKGSDDPGRGLFGYTF
TGCAAGGGCTCCGACGACCCGGGCAGGGGTCTGTTCGGCTACACCTTC